A selection of T cell receptor beta chains follows, all from one sample in a study of T-cell memory formation after mild COVID-19. MiXCR was run by TCRdb on the 5' RACE reads, yielding one entry per CDR3 protein. Found here are approximately 250,000 distinct CDR3 sequences, 16% of them singletons; the top ten hold roughly 21%. Source material: PBMCs or a T cell subset sorted from them (not recorded which). The source of these receptors is a man aged 18 to 29 who had mild COVID-19 (a few samples of this study predate the infection). Cell type and time point are not known. The CDR3 runs from the conserved cysteine through the conserved F or W. D genes are given only for firm matches. Part of the rows lack a size; the others show once, few, many or a class for expanded clones.

TRBJ1-2 | - | 16 | TRBV4-1 | few | CASSQGAVDTASGYTF | TGCGCCAGCAGCCAGGGCGCGGTAGACACCGCGAGTGGCTACACCTTC
TRBJ2-7 | TRBD1 | 17 | TRBV24-1 | few | CATSDLPYGDRPYEQYF | TGTGCCACCAGTGATTTGCCGTACGGGGACAGACCCTACGAGCAGTACTTC
TRBJ1-1 | - | 13 | TRBV5-6 | - | CASSLDRTLAAFF | TGTGCCAGCAGCTTGGACCGTACCCTGGCGGCTTTCTTT
TRBJ1-6 | TRBD1 | 14 | TRBV5-1 | few | CASSLGDSLRPLHF | TGCGCCAGCAGCTTGGGGGACAGTTTAAGGCCCCTCCACTTT
TRBJ2-7 | TRBD1 | 14 | TRBV6-5 | - | CASSYSNRGHEQYF | TGTGCCAGCAGTTACTCGAACAGGGGCCACGAGCAGTACTTC
TRBJ2-1 | TRBD2 | 13 | TRBV7-9 | - | CASSSGLAGLQFF | TGTGCCAGCAGCTCGGGACTAGCGGGGTTGCAGTTCTTC
TRBJ2-1 | TRBD2 | 18 | TRBV11-2 | few | CASSPAWTSGGAGNEQFF | TGTGCCAGCAGTCCTGCTTGGACTAGCGGGGGGGCTGGGAATGAGCAGTTCTTC
TRBJ2-2 | - | 16 | TRBV4-1 | - | CASSQGAGTSAGELFF | TGCGCCAGCAGCCAAGGGGCAGGTACAAGCGCCGGGGAGCTGTTTTTT
TRBJ2-5 | - | 12 | TRBV10-3 | few | CAITVYQETQYF | TGTGCCATTACAGTGTACCAAGAGACCCAGTACTTC
TRBJ2-6 | TRBD1 | 18 | TRBV7-9 | - | CASSSGTGYFSGDNVLTF | TGTGCCAGCAGTTCCGGGACAGGGTACTTCTCCGGGGACAACGTCCTGACTTTC
TRBJ1-1 | - | 13 | TRBV12-3/TRBV12-4 | few | CASSDQVNTEAFF | TGTGCCAGCAGCGATCAGGTGAACACTGAAGCTTTCTTT
TRBJ2-3 | - | 15 | TRBV20-1 | - | CSALSRGATTDTQYF | TGCAGTGCTCTTTCCAGGGGGGCAACAACAGATACGCAGTATTTT
TRBJ2-7 | - | 15 | TRBV4-3 | many | CASSQDWLAAYEQYF | TGCGCCAGCAGCCAAGATTGGCTAGCCGCCTACGAGCAGTACTTC
TRBJ2-3 | TRBD2 | 15 | TRBV7-2 | - | CASSGSGGAGDTQYF | TGTGCCAGCAGCGGTAGCGGGGGGGCTGGAGATACGCAGTATTTT
TRBJ1-1 | - | 16 | TRBV3-1 | few | CASSRHRGDLNTEAFF | TGTGCCAGCAGCCGGCACAGAGGGGACCTGAACACTGAAGCTTTCTTT
TRBJ2-5 | - | 13 | TRBV7-3 | many | CASSSSYQETQYF | TGTGCCAGCAGCTCCAGCTATCAAGAGACCCAGTACTTC
TRBJ2-1 | TRBD2 | 16 | TRBV20-1 | few | CSARDGTSQPYNEQFF | TGCAGTGCTAGAGATGGGACTAGCCAACCCTACAATGAGCAGTTCTTC
TRBJ2-5 | - | 13 | TRBV6-5 | - | CASRHHGEETQYF | TGTGCCAGCAGACATCATGGGGAAGAGACCCAGTACTTC
TRBJ1-1 | - | 15 | TRBV19 | - | CASHSRDILNTEAFF | TGTGCCAGTCATTCCCGGGACATATTGAACACTGAAGCTTTCTTT
TRBJ2-5 | - | 14 | TRBV13 | few | CASSSRGLEETQYF | TGTGCCAGCAGCTCCCGGGGCTTAGAAGAGACCCAGTACTTC
TRBJ2-3 | TRBD2 | 15 | TRBV7-3 | few | CASSTGLAVPEAQYF | TGTGCCAGCAGTACTGGACTAGCGGTACCCGAGGCGCAGTATTTT
TRBJ1-5 | - | 13 | TRBV6-4 | - | CASSRQLGQPQHF | TGTGCCAGCAGTAGACAACTAGGGCAGCCCCAGCATTTT
TRBJ1-5 | TRBD1 | 12 | TRBV29-1 | - | CSVRQGHQPQHF | TGCAGCGTTCGACAGGGTCATCAGCCCCAGCATTTT
TRBJ2-7 | - | 17 | TRBV7-9 | - | CASSLEPPTRPSYEQYF | TGTGCCAGCAGCTTAGAGCCCCCGACAAGACCTTCGTACGAGCAGTACTTC
TRBJ2-1 | TRBD2 | 18 | TRBV7-8 | few | CASSLLAGVDASYNEQFF | TGTGCCAGCAGCTTACTGGCGGGGGTGGATGCTTCCTACAATGAGCAGTTCTTC
TRBJ2-1 | TRBD2 | 16 | TRBV20-1 | few | CSAPLAGGRSDNEQFF | TGCAGTGCACCTCTCGCGGGGGGCCGTAGCGACAATGAGCAGTTCTTC
TRBJ2-7 | - | 13 | TRBV10-2 | few | CASRGHNTYEQYF | TGCGCCAGCAGAGGACACAATACCTACGAGCAGTACTTC
TRBJ2-3 | TRBD2 | 18 | TRBV7-9 | - | CASTHAGGRGASTDTQYF | TGTGCCAGCACCCACGCCGGGGGGCGGGGGGCGAGCACAGATACGCAGTATTTT
TRBJ2-2 | TRBD2 | 19 | TRBV9 | few | CASSVAPTSGGRGTGELFF | TGTGCCAGCAGCGTAGCTCCGACTAGCGGGGGGCGGGGTACCGGGGAGCTGTTTTTT
TRBJ2-7 | - | 11 | TRBV10-3 | few | CAISAGREQYF | TGTGCCATCAGTGCAGGGCGCGAGCAGTACTTC
TRBJ2-3 | TRBD2 | 13 | TRBV19 | - | CATGLAHTDTQYF | TGTGCCACCGGACTAGCGCACACAGATACGCAGTATTTT
TRBJ2-7 | - | 14 | TRBV4-3 | - | CASSQNWGSYEQYF | TGCGCCAGCAGTCAAAACTGGGGGTCCTACGAGCAGTACTTC
TRBJ2-5 | TRBD2 | 14 | TRBV5-5 | - | CASSLSGGEETQYF | TGTGCCAGCAGCTTGTCGGGGGGGGAAGAGACCCAGTACTTC
TRBJ1-5 | - | 14 | TRBV7-2 | few | CASSLITVNQPQHF | TGTGCCAGCAGCTTAATTACAGTCAATCAGCCCCAGCATTTT
TRBJ2-3 | - | 14 | TRBV20-1 | few | CSASVGQGTDTQYF | TGCAGTGCTAGCGTGGGACAAGGCACAGATACGCAGTATTTT
TRBJ1-2 | - | 15 | TRBV2 | - | CASSGTGAQGYGYTF | TGTGCCAGCAGTGGCACGGGGGCGCAGGGCTATGGCTACACCTTC
TRBJ2-5 | - | 15 | TRBV20-1 | few | CSARPLRGTQETQYF | TGCAGTGCCAGACCCTTGAGAGGCACCCAAGAGACCCAGTACTTC
TRBJ1-2 | - | 17 | TRBV5-1 | few | CASSPWLLQGELYGYTF | TGCGCCAGCAGCCCTTGGCTCTTACAGGGCGAACTATATGGCTACACCTTC
TRBJ1-1 | - | 15 | TRBV7-3 | - | CASTQNLQGDTEAFF | TGTGCCAGCACCCAGAACCTGCAAGGAGACACTGAAGCTTTCTTT
TRBJ1-6 | TRBD1 | 13 | TRBV5-1 | few | CASAGTEGSPLHF | TGCGCCAGCGCCGGGACAGAGGGTTCACCCCTCCACTTT
TRBJ1-2 | - | 13 | TRBV10-3 | - | CAIRGGEGNGYTF | TGTGCCATCAGGGGCGGGGAGGGCAATGGCTACACCTTC
TRBJ1-2 | - | 16 | TRBV7-6 | few | CASSLALQGPLYGYTF | TGTGCCAGCAGCTTAGCGTTACAGGGTCCCCTATATGGCTACACCTTC
TRBJ1-1 | - | 13 | TRBV20-1 | - | CSVRGASFTEAFF | TGCAGTGTCAGAGGAGCTAGTTTCACTGAAGCTTTCTTT
TRBJ2-3 | TRBD2 | 13 | TRBV6-6 | once | CATMSGRGDTQYF | TGTGCCACCATGAGCGGGAGGGGAGATACGCAGTATTTT
TRBJ2-5 | - | 13 | TRBV7-9 | many | CASSLGGQETQYF | TGCGCCAGCAGCTTGGGGGGCCAAGAGACCCAGTACTTC
TRBJ1-2 | - | 13 | TRBV24-1 | few | CATSDFLENGYTF | TGTGCCACCAGTGATTTCTTGGAGAATGGCTACACCTTC
TRBJ2-5 | - | 14 | TRBV6-6 | - | CASSSGREGETQYF | TGTGCCAGCAGTTCAGGCAGGGAAGGCGAGACCCAGTACTTC